These 2 T cell receptor beta chains originate from one sample sequenced in a study of OX40 agonist ivuxolimab in advanced cancers. Clones were sequenced by immunoSEQ multiplex PCR, and TCRdb holds only the in-frame ones, with some missing. The sample has under 40,000 clones; over 60% are singletons. Here the sequenced sample was CD4+ or CD8+ T cells sorted from blood, taken in a trial of the OX40 agonist ivuxolimab. These receptor sequences come from an adult with an advanced solid tumor such as melanoma, head and neck, liver or kidney cancer.

The rearrangement links TRBV6-5 to TRBJ1-1, with D perhaps matching TRBD1 (6 bases). V was cut by 4 bases and J by 1 base, with 16 bases left in between. There are 16 residues in the CDR3. Germline CDR1 MNHEY, CDR2 SVGAGI. The CDR3 DNA follows: TGTGCCAGCAGTTTAACTGGGGGCGCGGGGAACACTGAAGCTTTCTTT. Amino acid sequence: CASSLTGGAGNTEAFF.

This chain links TRBV4-1 with TRBJ1-1; D is unclear. CDR3 length: 14 amino acids. Germline CDR1 and CDR2: MGHRA and YSYEKL. V lost 1 base, J lost 3 bases, and 9 bases lay in between. The CDR3 DNA follows: TGCGCCAGCAGCCAAGGATCCAGGTACACTGAAGCTTTCTTT. It specifies CASSQGSRYTEAFF.